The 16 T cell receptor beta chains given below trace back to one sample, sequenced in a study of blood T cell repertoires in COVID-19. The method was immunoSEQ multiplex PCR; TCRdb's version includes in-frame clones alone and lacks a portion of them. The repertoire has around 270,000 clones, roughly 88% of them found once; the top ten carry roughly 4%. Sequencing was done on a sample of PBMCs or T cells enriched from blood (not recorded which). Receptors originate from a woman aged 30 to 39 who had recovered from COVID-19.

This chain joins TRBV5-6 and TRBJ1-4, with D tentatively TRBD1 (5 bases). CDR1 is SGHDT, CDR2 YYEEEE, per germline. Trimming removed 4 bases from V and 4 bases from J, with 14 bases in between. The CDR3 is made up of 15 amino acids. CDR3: CASSPGGRSNEKLFF. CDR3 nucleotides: TGTGCCAGCAGCCCCGGGGGACGGAGTAATGAAAAACTGTTTTTT.

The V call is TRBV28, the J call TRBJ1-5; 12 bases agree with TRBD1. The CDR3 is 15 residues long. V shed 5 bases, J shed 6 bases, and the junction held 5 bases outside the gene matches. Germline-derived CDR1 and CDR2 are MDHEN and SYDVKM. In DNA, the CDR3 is TGTGCCAGCAGTCTAGGGACAGGGGGCTCTCAGCCCCAGCATTTT. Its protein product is CASSLGTGGSQPQHF.

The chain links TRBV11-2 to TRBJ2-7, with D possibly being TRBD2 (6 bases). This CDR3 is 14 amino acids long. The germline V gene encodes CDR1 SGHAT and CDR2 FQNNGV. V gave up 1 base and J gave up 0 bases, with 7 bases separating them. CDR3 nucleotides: TGTGCCAGCAGCTTAGTGCGGGGCTCCTACGAGCAGTACTTC. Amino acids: CASSLVRGSYEQYF.

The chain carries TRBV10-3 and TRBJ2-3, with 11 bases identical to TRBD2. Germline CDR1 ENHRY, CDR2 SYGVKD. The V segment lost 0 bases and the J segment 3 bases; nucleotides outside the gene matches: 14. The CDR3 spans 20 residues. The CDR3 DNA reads TGTGCCATCAGTGAGTCGGGTAGCGGGAGGGCCAGTTTAAAGACAGATACGCAGTATTTT. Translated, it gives CAISESGSGRASLKTDTQYF.

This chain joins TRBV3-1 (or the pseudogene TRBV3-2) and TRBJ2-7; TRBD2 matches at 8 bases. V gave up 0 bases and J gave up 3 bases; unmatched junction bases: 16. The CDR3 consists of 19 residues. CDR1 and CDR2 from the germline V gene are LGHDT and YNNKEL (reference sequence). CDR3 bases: TGTGCCAGCAGCCAAGATGTGGCTAGCGGGCCTACCAGACTCTACGAGCAGTACTTC. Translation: CASSQDVASGPTRLYEQYF.

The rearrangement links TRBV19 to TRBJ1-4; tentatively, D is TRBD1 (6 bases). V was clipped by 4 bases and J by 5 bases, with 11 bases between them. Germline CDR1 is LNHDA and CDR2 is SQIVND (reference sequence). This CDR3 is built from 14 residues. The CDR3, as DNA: TGTGCCAGTAGTAAGGGGACACGGAATGAAAAACTGTTTTTT. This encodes CASSKGTRNEKLFF.

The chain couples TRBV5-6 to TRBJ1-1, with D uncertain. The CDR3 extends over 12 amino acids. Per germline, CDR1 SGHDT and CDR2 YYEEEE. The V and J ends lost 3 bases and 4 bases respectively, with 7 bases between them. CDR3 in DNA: TGTGCCAGCAGCTGGGAGAGCACTGAAGCTTTCTTT. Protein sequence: CASSWESTEAFF. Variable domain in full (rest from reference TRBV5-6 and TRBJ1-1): DAGVTQSPTHLIKTRGQQVTLRCSPKSGHDTVSWYQQALGQGPQFIFQYYEEEERQRGNFPDRFSGHQFPNYSSELNVNALLLGDSALYLCASSWESTEAFFGQGTRLTVV.

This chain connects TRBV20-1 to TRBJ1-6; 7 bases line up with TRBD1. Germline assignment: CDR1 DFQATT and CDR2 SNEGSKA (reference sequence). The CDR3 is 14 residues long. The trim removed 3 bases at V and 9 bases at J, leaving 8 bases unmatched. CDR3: CSASHRGIVSPLHF. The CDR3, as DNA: TGCAGTGCTAGTCACAGGGGTATAGTTTCACCCCTCCACTTT.

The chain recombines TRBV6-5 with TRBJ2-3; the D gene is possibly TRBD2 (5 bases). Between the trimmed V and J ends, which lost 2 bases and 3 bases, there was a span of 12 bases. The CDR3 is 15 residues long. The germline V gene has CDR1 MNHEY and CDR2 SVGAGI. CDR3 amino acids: CASSYDPEGTDTQYF. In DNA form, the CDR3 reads TGTGCCAGCAGTTACGACCCCGAGGGAACAGATACGCAGTATTTT.

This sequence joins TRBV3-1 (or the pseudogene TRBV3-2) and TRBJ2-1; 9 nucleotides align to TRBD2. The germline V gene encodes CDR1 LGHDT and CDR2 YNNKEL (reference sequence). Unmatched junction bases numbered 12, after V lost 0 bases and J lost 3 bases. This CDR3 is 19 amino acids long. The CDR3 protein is CASSQDDPGIAGVYNEQFF. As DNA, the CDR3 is TGTGCCAGCAGCCAAGACGATCCGGGAATAGCGGGGGTCTACAATGAGCAGTTCTTC.

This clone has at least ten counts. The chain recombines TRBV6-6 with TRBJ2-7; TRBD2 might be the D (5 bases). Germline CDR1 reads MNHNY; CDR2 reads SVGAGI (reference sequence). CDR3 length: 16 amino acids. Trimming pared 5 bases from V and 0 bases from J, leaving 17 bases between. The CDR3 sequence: CASSRRTFFSSYEQYF. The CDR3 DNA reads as TGTGCCAGCAGTCGACGGACTTTTTTCAGCTCCTACGAGCAGTACTTC.

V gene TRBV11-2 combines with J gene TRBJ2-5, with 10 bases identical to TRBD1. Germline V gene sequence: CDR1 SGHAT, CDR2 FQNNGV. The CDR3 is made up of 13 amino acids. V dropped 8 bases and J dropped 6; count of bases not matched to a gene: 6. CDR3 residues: CASVRDRGQTQYF. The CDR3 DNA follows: TGTGCCAGCGTCCGGGACAGGGGACAGACCCAGTACTTC.

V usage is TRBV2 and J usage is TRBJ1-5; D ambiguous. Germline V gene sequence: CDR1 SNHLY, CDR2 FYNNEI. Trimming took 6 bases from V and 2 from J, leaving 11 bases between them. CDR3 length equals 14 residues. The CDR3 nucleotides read TGTGCCAGCAGGCTGGAAACAGGCAATCAGCCCCAGCATTTT. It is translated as CASRLETGNQPQHF.

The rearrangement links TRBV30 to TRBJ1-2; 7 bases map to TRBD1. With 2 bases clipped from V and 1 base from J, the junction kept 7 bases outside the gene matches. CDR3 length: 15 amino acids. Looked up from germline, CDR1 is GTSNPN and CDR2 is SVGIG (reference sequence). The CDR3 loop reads CAWSSLTGVNYGYTF. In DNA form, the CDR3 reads TGTGCCTGGAGTAGTCTTACAGGGGTTAACTATGGCTACACCTTC.

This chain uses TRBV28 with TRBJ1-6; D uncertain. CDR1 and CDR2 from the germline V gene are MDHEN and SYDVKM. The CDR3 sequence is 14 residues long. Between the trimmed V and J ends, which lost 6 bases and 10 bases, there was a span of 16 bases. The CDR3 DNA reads TGTGCCAGCAGCCCCACTAGGGTGGGCTCACCCCTCCACTTT. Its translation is CASSPTRVGSPLHF.

The CDR3, as DNA: TGCAGTGCTAGTTCTGCAGGGCGGGAAAAACTGTTTTTT. Encoded protein: CSASSAGREKLFF. The J gene is TRBJ1-4, the V gene TRBV20-1; weak D call: TRBD1 (5 bases). The V end lost 3 bases, the J end lost 8 bases, and 13 bases lay between the germline ends. This CDR3 is built from 13 residues. Germline CDR1 is DFQATT and CDR2 is SNEGSKA (reference sequence).